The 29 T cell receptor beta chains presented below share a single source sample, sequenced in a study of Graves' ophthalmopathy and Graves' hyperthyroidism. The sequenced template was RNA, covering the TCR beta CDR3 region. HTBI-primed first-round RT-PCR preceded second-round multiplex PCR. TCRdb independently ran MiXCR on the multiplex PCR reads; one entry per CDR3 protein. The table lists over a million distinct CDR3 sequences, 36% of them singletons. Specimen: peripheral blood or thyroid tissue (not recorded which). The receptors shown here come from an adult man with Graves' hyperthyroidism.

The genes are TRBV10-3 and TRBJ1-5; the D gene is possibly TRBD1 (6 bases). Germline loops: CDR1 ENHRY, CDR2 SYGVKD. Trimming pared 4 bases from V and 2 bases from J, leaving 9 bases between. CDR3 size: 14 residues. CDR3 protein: CAISGTARNQPQHF. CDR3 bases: TGTGCCATCAGTGGGACAGCCCGCAATCAGCCCCAGCATTTT.

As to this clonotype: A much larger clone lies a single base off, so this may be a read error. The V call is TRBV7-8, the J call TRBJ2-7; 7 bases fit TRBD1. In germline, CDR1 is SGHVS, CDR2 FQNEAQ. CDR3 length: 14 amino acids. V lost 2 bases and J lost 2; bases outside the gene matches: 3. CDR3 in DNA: TGTGCCAGCAGCTTAATGGGACAGACCTACGAGCAGTACTTC. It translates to CASSLMGQTYEQYF.

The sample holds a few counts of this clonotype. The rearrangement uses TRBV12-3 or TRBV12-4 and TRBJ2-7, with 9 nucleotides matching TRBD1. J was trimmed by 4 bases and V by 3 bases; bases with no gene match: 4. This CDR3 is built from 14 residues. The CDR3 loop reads CASSFTGGAYEQYF. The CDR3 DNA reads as TGTGCCAGCAGTTTTACAGGGGGCGCGTACGAGCAGTACTTC.

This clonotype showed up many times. CDR3 region: CASSYTGTASQETQYF. The CDR3 DNA reads as TGTGCCAGCAGTTATACAGGGACAGCTAGCCAAGAGACCCAGTACTTC. The chain is built from TRBV13 and TRBJ2-5; 7 bases align to TRBD1. Germline loops: CDR1 PRHDT, CDR2 FYEKMQ (reference sequence). This CDR3 is built from 16 residues. V lost 6 bases and J lost 1; bases outside the gene matches: 11.

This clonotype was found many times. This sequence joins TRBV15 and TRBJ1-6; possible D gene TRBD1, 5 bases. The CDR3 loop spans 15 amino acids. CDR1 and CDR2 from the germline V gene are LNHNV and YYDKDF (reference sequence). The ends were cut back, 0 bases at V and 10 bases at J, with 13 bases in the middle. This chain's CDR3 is CATSRDHGGRSPLHF. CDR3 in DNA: TGTGCCACCAGCAGAGATCACGGGGGTCGCTCACCCCTCCACTTT.

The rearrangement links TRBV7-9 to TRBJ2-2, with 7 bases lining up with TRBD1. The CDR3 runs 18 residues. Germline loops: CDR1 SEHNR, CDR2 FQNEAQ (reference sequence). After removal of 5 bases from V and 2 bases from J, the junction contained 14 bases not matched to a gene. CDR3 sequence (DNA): TGTGCCAGCAGCAAACGTCCCCCGGGACAGAGAAACACCGGGGAGCTGTTTTTT. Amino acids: CASSKRPPGQRNTGELFF.

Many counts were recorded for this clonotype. The CDR3 sequence is CASSIVDGPYEQYF. Written as DNA, the CDR3 is TGTGCCAGTAGTATTGTGGACGGTCCCTACGAGCAGTACTTC. The chain combines TRBV19 with TRBJ2-7; D gene ambiguous. Germline V gene lookup returns CDR1 LNHDA and CDR2 SQIVND (reference sequence). The CDR3 contains 14 residues. V lost 3 bases to trimming and J lost 2 bases, with 11 bases between them.

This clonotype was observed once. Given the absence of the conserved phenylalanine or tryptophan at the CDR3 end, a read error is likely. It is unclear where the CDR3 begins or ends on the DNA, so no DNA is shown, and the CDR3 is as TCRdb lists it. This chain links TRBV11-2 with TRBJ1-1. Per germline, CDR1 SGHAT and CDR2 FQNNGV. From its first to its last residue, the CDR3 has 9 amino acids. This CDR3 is CASSSGTNY.

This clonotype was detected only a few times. CDR3 nucleotide sequence: TGTGCCAGCAGTGAATCGGGAGTCTACGAGCAGTACTTC. It specifies CASSESGVYEQYF. The V and J genes are TRBV6-1 and TRBJ2-7; tentatively, D is TRBD2 (6 bases). The CDR3 covers 13 residues. The germline V and J ends were trimmed by 2 bases and 3 bases, with 8 bases remaining between them. Germline loops: CDR1 MNHNS, CDR2 SASEGT.

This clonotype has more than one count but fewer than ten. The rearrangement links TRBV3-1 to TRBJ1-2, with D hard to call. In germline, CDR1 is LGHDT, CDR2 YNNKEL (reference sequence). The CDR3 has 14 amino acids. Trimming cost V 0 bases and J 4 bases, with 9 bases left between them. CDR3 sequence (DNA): TGTGCCAGCAGCCAAGATACAAATGCCTATGGCTACACCTTC. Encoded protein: CASSQDTNAYGYTF.

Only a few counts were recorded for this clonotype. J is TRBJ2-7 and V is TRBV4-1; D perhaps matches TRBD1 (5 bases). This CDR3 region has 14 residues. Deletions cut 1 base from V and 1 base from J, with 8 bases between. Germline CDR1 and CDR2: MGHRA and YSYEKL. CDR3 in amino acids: CASSQVGVSYEQYF. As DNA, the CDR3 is TGCGCCAGCAGCCAAGTAGGGGTGTCCTACGAGCAGTACTTC.

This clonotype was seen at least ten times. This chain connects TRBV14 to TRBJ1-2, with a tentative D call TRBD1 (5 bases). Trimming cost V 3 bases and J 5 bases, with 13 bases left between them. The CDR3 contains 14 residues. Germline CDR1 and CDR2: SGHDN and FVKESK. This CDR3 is CASSQRGGGYGYTF. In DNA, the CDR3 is TGTGCCAGCAGCCAGAGGGGCGGGGGATATGGCTACACCTTC.

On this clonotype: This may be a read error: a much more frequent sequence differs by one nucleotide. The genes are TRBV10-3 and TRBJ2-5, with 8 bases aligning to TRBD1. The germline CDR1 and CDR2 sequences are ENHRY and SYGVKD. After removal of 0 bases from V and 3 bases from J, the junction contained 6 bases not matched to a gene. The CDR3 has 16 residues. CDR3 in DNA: TGTGCCATCAGTGAGTCGGGACAGGTCCTCGAAGAGACCCAGTACTTC. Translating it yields CAISESGQVLEETQYF.

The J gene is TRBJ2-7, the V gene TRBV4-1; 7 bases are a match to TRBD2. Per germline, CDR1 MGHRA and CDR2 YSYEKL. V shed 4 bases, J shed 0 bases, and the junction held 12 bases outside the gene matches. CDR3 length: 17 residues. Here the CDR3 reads CASSPYGVREGSYEQYF. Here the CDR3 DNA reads TGCGCCAGCAGCCCCTACGGGGTCAGGGAGGGCTCCTACGAGCAGTACTTC.

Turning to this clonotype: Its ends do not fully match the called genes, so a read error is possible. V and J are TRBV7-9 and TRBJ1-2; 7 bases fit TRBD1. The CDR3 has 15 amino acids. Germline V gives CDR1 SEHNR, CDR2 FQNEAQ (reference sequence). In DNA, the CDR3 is TGTGCCAGCAGCTCAAGTGGACAGGCCTACTACGGCTACACCTTC. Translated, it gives CASSSSGQAYYGYTF.

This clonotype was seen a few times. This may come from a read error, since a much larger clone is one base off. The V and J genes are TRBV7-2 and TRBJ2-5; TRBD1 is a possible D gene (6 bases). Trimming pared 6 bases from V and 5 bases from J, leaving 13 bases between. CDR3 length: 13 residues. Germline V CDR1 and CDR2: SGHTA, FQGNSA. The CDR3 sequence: CASRPYRVETQYF. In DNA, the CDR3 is TGTGCCAGCAGGCCCTACAGGGTTGAGACCCAGTACTTC.

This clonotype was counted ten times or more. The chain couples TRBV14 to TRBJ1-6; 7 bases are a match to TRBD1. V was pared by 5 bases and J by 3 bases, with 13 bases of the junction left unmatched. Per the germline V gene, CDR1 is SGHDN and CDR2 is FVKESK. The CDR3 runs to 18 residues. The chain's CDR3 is CASSFSSLGTVYNSPLHF. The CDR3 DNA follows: TGTGCCAGCAGCTTCTCGTCCCTCGGGACAGTCTATAATTCACCCCTCCACTTT.

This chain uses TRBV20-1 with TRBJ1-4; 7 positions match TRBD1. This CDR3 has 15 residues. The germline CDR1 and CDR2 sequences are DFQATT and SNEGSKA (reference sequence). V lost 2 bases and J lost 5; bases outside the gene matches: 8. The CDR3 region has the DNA TGCAGTGCTAGATTACAGGGGCGGATGAATGAAAAACTGTTTTTT. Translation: CSARLQGRMNEKLFF.

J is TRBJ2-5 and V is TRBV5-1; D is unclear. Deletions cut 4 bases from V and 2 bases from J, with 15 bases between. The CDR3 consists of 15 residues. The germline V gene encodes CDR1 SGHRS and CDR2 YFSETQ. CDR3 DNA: TGCGCCAGCAGCAGGCCCGACATGGGACAAGAGACCCAGTACTTC. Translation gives CASSRPDMGQETQYF.

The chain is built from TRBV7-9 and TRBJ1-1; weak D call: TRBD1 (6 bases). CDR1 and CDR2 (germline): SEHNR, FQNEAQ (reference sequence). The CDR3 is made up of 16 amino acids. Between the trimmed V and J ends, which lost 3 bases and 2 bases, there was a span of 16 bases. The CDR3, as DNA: TGTGCCAGCAGCTTCCCAGTGGGGACACTTAACACTGAAGCTTTCTTT. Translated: CASSFPVGTLNTEAFF.

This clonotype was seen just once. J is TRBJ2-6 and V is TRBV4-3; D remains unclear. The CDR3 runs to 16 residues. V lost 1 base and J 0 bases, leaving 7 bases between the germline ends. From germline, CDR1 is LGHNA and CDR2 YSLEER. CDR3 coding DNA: TGCGCCAGCAGCCAAGTTCTGGGCTCTGGGGCCAACGTCCTGACTTTC. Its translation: CASSQVLGSGANVLTF.

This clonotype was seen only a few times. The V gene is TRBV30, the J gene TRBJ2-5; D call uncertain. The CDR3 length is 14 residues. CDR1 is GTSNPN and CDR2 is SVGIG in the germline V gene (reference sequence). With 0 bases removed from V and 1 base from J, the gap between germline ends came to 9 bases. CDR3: CAWSVLTGQETQYF. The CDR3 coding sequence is TGTGCCTGGAGTGTACTTACGGGCCAAGAGACCCAGTACTTC.

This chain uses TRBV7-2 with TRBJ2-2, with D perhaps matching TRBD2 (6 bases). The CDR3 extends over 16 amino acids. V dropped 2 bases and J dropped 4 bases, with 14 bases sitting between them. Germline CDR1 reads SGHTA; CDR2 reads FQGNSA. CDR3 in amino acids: CASSLLEGFITGELFF. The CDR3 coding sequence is TGTGCCAGCAGCTTACTGGAGGGATTTATCACCGGGGAGCTGTTTTTT.

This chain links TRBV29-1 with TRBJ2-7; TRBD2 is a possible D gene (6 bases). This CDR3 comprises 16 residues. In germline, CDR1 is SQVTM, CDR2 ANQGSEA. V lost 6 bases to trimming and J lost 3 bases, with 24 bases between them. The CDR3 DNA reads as TGCAGCGTAAGAGGACTACCCCTGCCACCTGACTACGAGCAGTACTTC. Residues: CSVRGLPLPPDYEQYF.

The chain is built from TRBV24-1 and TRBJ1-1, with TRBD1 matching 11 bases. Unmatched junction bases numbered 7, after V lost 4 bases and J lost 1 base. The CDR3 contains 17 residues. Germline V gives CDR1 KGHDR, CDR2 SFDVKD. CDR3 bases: TGTGCCACCAGTGACCGCGGGACAGGGGGTAGGAACACTGAAGCTTTCTTT. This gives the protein CATSDRGTGGRNTEAFF.

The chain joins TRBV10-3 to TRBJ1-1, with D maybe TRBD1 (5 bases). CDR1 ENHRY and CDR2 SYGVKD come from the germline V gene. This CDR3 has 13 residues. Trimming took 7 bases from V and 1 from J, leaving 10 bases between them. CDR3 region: CAITRGSNTEAFF. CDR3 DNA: TGTGCCATCACTCGGGGCTCGAACACTGAAGCTTTCTTT.

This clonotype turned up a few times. The CDR3 coding sequence is TGTGCCACCGGGCGGGACAGCCTTAATTCACCCCTCCACTTT. The encoded protein is CATGRDSLNSPLHF. V usage is TRBV10-3 and J usage is TRBJ1-6; 7 positions match TRBD1. Germline CDR1 and CDR2: ENHRY and SYGVKD. V gave up 10 bases and J gave up 6 bases; unmatched junction bases: 9. This CDR3 is 14 amino acids long.

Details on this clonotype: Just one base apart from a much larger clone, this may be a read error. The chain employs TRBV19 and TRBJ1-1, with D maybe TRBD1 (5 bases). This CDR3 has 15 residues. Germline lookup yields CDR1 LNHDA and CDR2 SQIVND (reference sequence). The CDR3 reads CVSSIVQGLNTEAFF. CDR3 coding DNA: TGTGTCAGTAGTATAGTCCAGGGCCTGAACACTGAAGCTTTCTTT. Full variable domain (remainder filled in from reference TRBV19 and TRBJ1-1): DGGITQSPKYLFRKEGQNVTLSCEQNLNHDAMYWYRQDPGQGLRLIYYSQIVNDFQKGDIAEGYSVSREKKESFPLTVTSAQKNPTAFYLCVSSIVQGLNTEAFFGQGTRLTVV.

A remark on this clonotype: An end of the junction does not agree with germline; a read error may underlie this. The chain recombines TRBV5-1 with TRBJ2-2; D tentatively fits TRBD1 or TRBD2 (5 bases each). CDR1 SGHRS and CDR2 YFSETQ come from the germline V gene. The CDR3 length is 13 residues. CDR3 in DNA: TGCGCCAGCAGCCTTACAGGTTCCGGGGAGCTGCTTTTT. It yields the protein CASSLTGSGELLF. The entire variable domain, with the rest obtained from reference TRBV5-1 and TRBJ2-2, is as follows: KAGVTQTPRYLIKTRGQQVTLSCSPISGHRSVSWYQQTPGQGLQFLFEYFSETQRNKGNFPGRFSGRQFSNSRSEMNVSTLELGDSALYLCASSLTGSGELLFGEGSRLTVL.